This T cell receptor beta chain derives from a study of T-cell reconstitution after alpha-beta-depleted transplantation in children. Trimming took off 6 bases at V and 7 bases at J, with 10 bases between the two ends. This CDR3 has 12 amino acids. Germline lookup yields CDR1 SGHTA and CDR2 FQGNSA. This clonotype has a count of ten or more. Using unique molecular identifiers, the investigators prepared the TCRbeta library. Using its own MiXCR run on the PCR reads, TCRdb lists one record per CDR3 protein. The repertoire consists of 200,000 to 250,000 distinct CDR3 sequences, with roughly 9% occurring once and the leading ten covering 5.5% to 8%.

V usage is TRBV7-2 and J usage is TRBJ2-1; D unresolved. The material was PBMCs from the stem cell graft donor, obtained from the stem cell graft. This clonotype was sampled from a human donor who donated a stem cell graft to a child with acute lymphoblastic leukemia. CDR3 region: CASSLVANEQFF. The CDR3 DNA reads as TGTGCCAGCAGTTTGGTCGCGAATGAGCAGTTCTTC.